A selection of T cell receptor beta chains follows, all from one sample in a study of tumor-infiltrating lymphocytes in oesophageal squamous cell carcinoma. A single record per CDR3 protein comes from TCRdb applying MiXCR to the PCR reads. The sample yields under 15,000 distinct CDR3 sequences, around 52% seen once. Sample: esophageal tumor tissue. The source is a female donor with esophageal squamous cell carcinoma. CDR3s include the opening cysteine and the closing phenylalanine or tryptophan. A D gene is named only where the DNA matches it firmly. The size entry is marked missing in some rows and otherwise reads once, few, many or a size class.

CDR3 length,clone size,D gene,J gene,V gene,CDR3 protein,CDR3 DNA
14,NA,NA,TRBJ1-2,TRBV7-9,CASSLDSYLYGYTF,TGTGCCAGCAGCTTAGACAGCTACCTCTATGGCTACACCTTC
15,NA,NA,TRBJ2-1,TRBV7-2,CASSLGGQGYNEQFF,TGTGCCAGCAGCTTAGGGGGTCAGGGGTACAATGAGCAGTTCTTC
14,NA,NA,TRBJ2-7,TRBV7-2,CASSLRAVTYEQYF,TGTGCCAGCAGCTTGAGGGCAGTGACCTACGAGCAGTACTTC
15,once,NA,TRBJ2-3,TRBV12-3/TRBV12-4,CASSYQPKKTDTQYF,TGTGCCAGCAGCTACCAGCCTAAAAAAACAGATACGCAGTATTTT
13,NA,NA,TRBJ2-5,TRBV7-3,CASSIQGSETQYF,TGTGCCAGCAGCATACAGGGTTCGGAGACCCAGTACTTC
9,few,TRBD1,TRBJ2-3,TRBV12-3/TRBV12-4,CASSFGTGF,TGTGCCAGCAGTTTCGGGACAGGGTTT
14,NA,TRBD2,TRBJ2-1,TRBV5-3,CASSLTSGSGEQFF,TGTGCCAGCAGCTTGACTAGCGGGAGCGGTGAGCAGTTCTTC
15,NA,TRBD1,TRBJ2-1,TRBV7-6,CASSKTGTGSYEQFF,TGTGCCAGCAGCAAGACCGGGACAGGGTCCTACGAGCAGTTCTTC
14,few,NA,TRBJ2-1,TRBV7-2,CASSLHTGTNEQFF,TGTGCCAGCAGCTTACATACCGGGACAAATGAGCAGTTCTTC
11,NA,NA,TRBJ2-1,TRBV6-2/TRBV6-3,CASTQYNEQFF,TGTGCCAGCACCCAATACAATGAGCAGTTCTTC
16,NA,NA,TRBJ2-3,TRBV27,CASSLWGTSSTDTQYF,TGTGCCAGCAGTTTATGGGGGACTTCTAGCACAGATACGCAGTATTTT
13,many,NA,TRBJ2-3,TRBV5-6,CASSVTGSDTQYF,TGTGCCAGCAGCGTGACTGGTTCAGATACGCAGTATTTT
15,many,NA,TRBJ2-7,TRBV5-5,CASSVEDRSSYEQYF,TGTGCCAGCAGCGTAGAAGACAGGTCCTCCTACGAGCAGTACTTC
15,NA,TRBD2,TRBJ2-5,TRBV7-6,CASSPRLAGVETQCF,TGTGCTAGCAGCCCCCGACTAGCGGGTGTGGAGACCCAGTGCTTC
15,NA,NA,TRBJ2-1,TRBV12-3/TRBV12-4,CASRSLRALRNEQFF,TGTGCCAGCAGATCCCTAAGGGCCCTTAGGAATGAGCAGTTCTTC
14,NA,TRBD2,TRBJ2-5,TRBV11-1,CASSYPSGQETQYF,TGTGCCAGCAGCTACCCTAGCGGCCAAGAGACCCAGTACTTC
15,NA,TRBD1,TRBJ2-1,TRBV12-3/TRBV12-4,CASSLTGGSYNEQFF,TGTGCCAGCAGTCTTACAGGGGGCTCCTACAATGAGCAGTTCTTC
18,NA,TRBD2,TRBJ2-1,TRBV7-4,CASRGTSGKGNSYNEQFF,TGTGCCAGCAGAGGGACTAGCGGGAAGGGGAACTCCTACAATGAGCAGTTCTTC
17,few,NA,TRBJ2-1,TRBV7-2,CASSKWQGTSSYNEQFF,TGTGCCAGCAGCAAATGGCAGGGGACAAGCTCCTACAATGAGCAGTTCTTC
15,NA,NA,TRBJ2-1,TRBV6-2/TRBV6-3,CASSYSWGEGNEQFF,TGTGCCAGCAGTTACTCTTGGGGCGAAGGCAATGAGCAGTTCTTC
15,NA,NA,TRBJ2-3,TRBV7-2,CASSLGFAITDTQYF,TGTGCCAGCAGCTTAGGGTTTGCTATCACAGATACGCAGTATTTT
20,NA,TRBD1,TRBJ1-5,TRBV6-1,CASIERVAGTALYSNQPQHF,TGTGCCAGCATCGAAAGGGTGGCAGGGACAGCTCTATATAGCAATCAGCCCCAGCATTTT
16,many,NA,TRBJ2-1,TRBV7-6,CASSPIYAGGRNEQFF,TGTGCCAGCAGCCCTATTTATGCCGGGGGTCGTAATGAGCAGTTCTTC
18,NA,NA,TRBJ2-4,TRBV20-1,CSAIYRDRLSSYNSPLHF,TGCAGTGCTATCTACCGGGACCGCCTGAGCTCCTATAATTCACCCCTCCACTTC